The clone carrying this T cell receptor (beta chain) has only a few counts. The data belong to a study of shared clonotypes between healthy human individuals. Recent acute infections and vaccinations were absent in the healthy HIV-negative adult donors. Genomic DNA of each subset was evenly split across several immunoSEQ plates. TCRdb's copy holds only in-frame clones and misses some; the assay was immunoSEQ multiplex PCR. The sample holds some 2,000,000 clones, approximately 94% seen once. The TCR sequence derives from a young man in good health. Source material: naive CD4+ T cells sorted from blood. Specified subset: CD45RA+ positively selected.

The chain's CDR3 is CASSPGTGVYSPLHF. The CDR3, as DNA: TGTGCCAGCAGTCCCGGGACAGGAGTTTATTCACCCCTCCACTTT. The chain carries TRBV2 and TRBJ1-6; 8 bases map to TRBD1. Germline CDR1 reads SNHLY; CDR2 reads FYNNEI. The CDR3 totals 15 residues. Unmatched junction bases numbered 8, after V lost 5 bases and J lost 8 bases.